The clone carrying this T cell receptor (beta chain) was picked up one time. Its antigen remains unidentified. Sequenced by immunoSEQ multiplex PCR; TCRdb stores in-frame clones only, minus some. The table records about 2.3 million clones, about 90% of them present only once. These data originate in a study of shared clonotypes between healthy human individuals. V lost 1 base, J lost 2 bases, and 12 bases lay in between. There are 15 residues in the CDR3. Germline CDR1 reads PRHDT; CDR2 reads FYEKMQ (reference sequence). Whole-study results and caveats: What naive subsets generally showed was a larger estimated richness than memory subsets showed. Expectations were that clonotype sharing among donors would be affected by sequencing depth. A few donors held approximately 5% of naive CD4 clonotypes in common.

This chain joins TRBV13 and TRBJ2-7; D might be TRBD2 (6 bases). Sequencing input: naive CD4+ T cells from PBMCs. As to subset: CD45RA+ positively selected. This TCR was recovered from a man aged 18 to 30 in good health. Some clones in this sample may be carry-over from other donors' samples. This CDR3 reads CASSLVGGTPYEQYF. The CDR3 nucleotides read TGTGCCAGCAGCTTAGTAGGAGGGACCCCCTACGAGCAGTACTTC.